These 11 T cell receptor beta chains were all obtained from the same sample, sequenced in a study of molecular identifiers for immune sequencing clone quantification. TCRdb re-analysed the PCR reads in MiXCR, keeping a single row per CDR3 protein. The sample holds 490,000 or so distinct CDR3 sequences, roughly a fifth seen once. Sequencing input: naive CD8+ T cells from blood, with Jurkat cell RNA spiked in. The subset is: FACS-sorted CD8+CD4-CCR7+CD45RA+ naive T cells. These receptors were collected from a human donor in good health. Some libraries in this study had Jurkat cell RNA spiked in.

This clonotype has just a few counts. This clone may be a read error of a much larger clone one base away. The chain uses TRBV7-9 and TRBJ2-5; perhaps TRBD2 as D (5 bases). Per germline, CDR1 SEHNR and CDR2 FQNEAQ (reference sequence). The CDR3 contains 16 residues. The CDR3 loop reads CASSSTQTAIGETRYF. CDR3 sequence (DNA): TGTGCCAGCAGCTCCACACAGACCGCGATCGGGGAGACCCGGTACTTC.

The chain combines TRBV6-5 with TRBJ2-2, with D unresolved. Trimming cost V 3 bases and J 7 bases, with 12 bases left between them. The CDR3 spans 14 residues. CDR1 is MNHEY, CDR2 SVGAGI, per germline. The CDR3 DNA follows: TGTGCCAGCAGTTATGGGCCGTCCGGCGGGGAGCTGTTTTTT. Encoded protein: CASSYGPSGGELFF.

This clonotype was recorded many times. The chain uses TRBV5-5 and TRBJ1-5; D possibly corresponds to TRBD1 (6 bases). The CDR3 sequence is 16 residues long. The V gene lost 4 bases and the J gene lost 2 bases, with 16 bases spanning the gap. CDR1 is SGHKS, CDR2 YYEKEE, per germline (reference sequence). CDR3 bases: TGTGCCAGCAGCCCAGGGGTCTGGGGAGGCAATCAGCCCCAGCATTTT. Its protein is CASSPGVWGGNQPQHF.

Written as DNA, the CDR3 is TGTGCCAGTAGGATGATTCTGTCCTCTGACTATGGCTACACCTTC. As protein: CASRMILSSDYGYTF. The chain recombines TRBV19 with TRBJ1-2; D not certain. The V end lost 6 bases, the J end lost 3 bases, and 17 bases lay between the germline ends. Germline CDR1 LNHDA, CDR2 SQIVND (reference sequence). CDR3 size: 15 residues.

With respect to this clonotype: A much larger clone lies one base from this, so it may be a read error. As the CDR3 is not closed by the conserved phenylalanine or tryptophan, this likely results from a read error. The CDR3 DNA sequence: TGTGCCAGCAGTTTCGCAGGGAACTACGAGCAGTACCTC. Its translation: CASSFAGNYEQYL. J is TRBJ2-7 and V is TRBV28; D perhaps matches TRBD1 (5 bases). The V end was cut by 3 bases, the J end by 3 bases, with 9 bases between. Germline CDR1 reads MDHEN; CDR2 reads SYDVKM. The CDR3 contains 13 residues.

The V call is TRBV6-5, the J call TRBJ1-2; the D gene is possibly TRBD1 (6 bases). V shed 5 bases and J shed 5 bases, with 18 bases lying between them. CDR3 length: 15 residues. Germline CDR1 and CDR2: MNHEY and SVGAGI. In DNA form, the CDR3 reads TGTGCCAGCAGTGAATACAGGGCCGGCGGGTATGGCTACACCTTC. Translated, it gives CASSEYRAGGYGYTF.

Turning to this clonotype: This may come from a read error, since a much larger clone is one base off. This chain joins TRBV28 and TRBJ1-2, with D unresolved. Germline CDR1 MDHEN, CDR2 SYDVKM. The CDR3 is 17 amino acids. V was shortened by 7 bases and J by 6 bases, with 27 bases between the two germline ends. This CDR3 is CASTPRRSDVVYHGYTF. As DNA, the CDR3 is TGTGCCAGCACCCCCCGACGGTCCGACGTAGTATACCATGGCTACACCTTC.

To note about this clonotype: The junction and the germline gene differ at one end; a read error may be behind it. This rearrangement joins TRBV5-1 to TRBJ2-7; D may match TRBD1 or TRBD2 (5 bases each). This CDR3 contains 14 residues. Per the germline V gene, CDR1 is SGHRS and CDR2 is YFSETQ. The CDR3 loop reads CASSTRTRSYERYF. CDR3 in DNA: TGCGCCAGCAGCACTAGGACAAGGTCCTACGAGCGGTACTTC. Based on the CDR3 plus reference TRBV5-1 and TRBJ2-7, the full variable domain is KAGVTQTPRYLIKTRGQQVTLSCSPISGHRSVSWYQQTPGQGLQFLFEYFSETQRNKGNFPGRFSGRQFSNSRSEMNVSTLELGDSALYLCASSTRTRSYERYFGPGTRLTVT.

This clonotype was seen more than once but under ten times. The chain links TRBV9 to TRBJ2-1; D perhaps matches TRBD1 (6 bases). Trimming pared 6 bases from V and 6 bases from J, leaving 16 bases between. This CDR3 contains 14 residues. Germline assignment: CDR1 SGDLS and CDR2 YYNGEE. This CDR3 reads CASNGPGHRNEQFF. The CDR3 nucleotides are TGTGCCAGCAACGGACCGGGACACCGCAATGAGCAGTTCTTC.

In its sample, this clonotype was seen many times. The V and J genes are TRBV4-1 and TRBJ1-1, with D perhaps matching TRBD1 (6 bases). Germline V gene data show CDR1 as MGHRA and CDR2 as YSYEKL. The CDR3 length is 15 residues. V was clipped by 0 bases and J by 0 bases, with 8 bases between them. The CDR3 DNA is TGCGCCAGCAGCCAAGAAACAGGGATGAACACTGAAGCTTTCTTT. Protein sequence: CASSQETGMNTEAFF.

This clonotype was seen many times. This chain links TRBV29-1 with TRBJ2-3; no reliable D call. Germline CDR1 SQVTM, CDR2 ANQGSEA. V shed 5 bases and J shed 4 bases, with 16 bases lying between them. CDR3 length equals 14 residues. The CDR3, as DNA: TGCAGCGTTTACGGCACCTCCACCTCAGATACGCAGTATTTT. Its protein is CSVYGTSTSDTQYF.